These T cell receptor beta chains were read from a single sample in a study of shared clonotypes between healthy human individuals. Using immunoSEQ multiplex PCR, the repertoire was profiled, and TCRdb retains in-frame clones only, with some absent. The sample holds around 2,000,000 clones, approximately 94% seen once. The material sequenced was naive CD8+ T cells sorted from blood. Receptors were obtained from a man between 18 and 29 years old in good health. Each CDR3 is given with its conserved first and last residue. A D gene is named only where the DNA matches it firmly. Only part of the rows carry a size: once, few, many, or a class if the clone is expanded.

v_gene: TRBV7-2; abundance: .; d_gene: .; j_gene: TRBJ2-1; CDR3nt: TGTGCCAGCAGCACGGGGGAGCTAGCTGGCAATGAGCAGTTCTTC; CDR3aa: CASSTGELAGNEQFF
v_gene: TRBV6-5; abundance: .; d_gene: .; j_gene: TRBJ1-1; CDR3nt: TGTGCCAGCACCTCGGCGGGGGCAGGCACTGAAGCTTTCTTT; CDR3aa: CASTSAGAGTEAFF
v_gene: TRBV27; abundance: .; d_gene: .; j_gene: TRBJ2-3; CDR3nt: TGTGCCAGCAGTCACCGAGGCCCAGATACGCAGTATTTT; CDR3aa: CASSHRGPDTQYF
v_gene: TRBV21-1; abundance: .; d_gene: .; j_gene: TRBJ1-2; CDR3nt: TGTGCCAGCAGCACCAAACAGGGTTCTACCTCGTATGGCTACACCTTC; CDR3aa: CASSTKQGSTSYGYTF
v_gene: TRBV6-7; abundance: .; d_gene: .; j_gene: TRBJ2-7; CDR3nt: TGTGCCAGCAGGGTGGTTTTCTACGAGCAGTACTTC; CDR3aa: CASRVVFYEQYF
v_gene: TRBV11-2; abundance: .; d_gene: TRBD1; j_gene: TRBJ1-1; CDR3nt: TGTGCCAGCAGCCCGAGGGCAGGGGGCGCCGCTGAAGCTTTCTTT; CDR3aa: CASSPRAGGAAEAFF
v_gene: TRBV14; abundance: .; d_gene: TRBD2; j_gene: TRBJ2-1; CDR3nt: TGTGCCAGCAGCCCGCTAGCGGGGGGCTACAATGAGCAGTTCTTC; CDR3aa: CASSPLAGGYNEQFF
v_gene: TRBV4-1; abundance: .; d_gene: TRBD2; j_gene: TRBJ2-7; CDR3nt: TGCGCCAGCAGCCTCACGGGGACTAGCGGGAGCTTGTCCTACGAGCAGTACTTC; CDR3aa: CASSLTGTSGSLSYEQYF
v_gene: TRBV6-5; abundance: .; d_gene: .; j_gene: TRBJ1-1; CDR3nt: TGTGCCAGCAGTTACTCAGACCTCCAGGTCACTGAAGCTTTCTTT; CDR3aa: CASSYSDLQVTEAFF
v_gene: TRBV10-3; abundance: .; d_gene: TRBD2; j_gene: TRBJ2-7; CDR3nt: TGTGCCATCAGTACGCGAAGCGGGAGTTTGAGCTCCTACGAGCAGTACTTC; CDR3aa: CAISTRSGSLSSYEQYF
v_gene: TRBV7-6; abundance: .; d_gene: .; j_gene: TRBJ2-1; CDR3nt: TGTGCCAGCAGCTTAGAGGTGGTAAGCTCCTACAATGAGCAGTTCTTC; CDR3aa: CASSLEVVSSYNEQFF
v_gene: TRBV9; abundance: .; d_gene: .; j_gene: TRBJ2-5; CDR3nt: TGTGCCAGCAGCGTAGAGGGCAGCACTACGAGCTTAGAGACCCAGTACTTC; CDR3aa: CASSVEGSTTSLETQYF
v_gene: TRBV4-3; abundance: few; d_gene: .; j_gene: TRBJ1-5; CDR3nt: TGCGCCAGCAGCCCGGGAGGTTTGGGTCAGCCCCAGCATTTT; CDR3aa: CASSPGGLGQPQHF
v_gene: TRBV5-3; abundance: .; d_gene: .; j_gene: TRBJ2-4; CDR3nt: TGTGCCAGAAGCCCCGGAGGGGCTATGGCCAAAAACATTCAGTACTTC; CDR3aa: CARSPGGAMAKNIQYF
v_gene: TRBV4-1; abundance: .; d_gene: .; j_gene: TRBJ2-7; CDR3nt: TGCGCCAGCAGCCAAGATCAGACCGCCTCCTACGAGCAGTACTTC; CDR3aa: CASSQDQTASYEQYF
v_gene: TRBV13; abundance: .; d_gene: .; j_gene: TRBJ1-1; CDR3nt: TGTGCCAGCATGACGGGATTGAACACTGAAGCTTTCTTT; CDR3aa: CASMTGLNTEAFF
v_gene: TRBV9; abundance: .; d_gene: TRBD2; j_gene: TRBJ2-3; CDR3nt: TGTGCCAGCAGCGAGCGGGGCACTAGCACAGATACGCAGTATTTT; CDR3aa: CASSERGTSTDTQYF
v_gene: TRBV12-5; abundance: .; d_gene: .; j_gene: TRBJ1-2; CDR3nt: TGTGCTAGTGGTTACCCACCGCTAACTCAAGGGGGGGGTGGCTACACCTTC; CDR3aa: CASGYPPLTQGGGGYTF
v_gene: TRBV7-2; abundance: .; d_gene: .; j_gene: TRBJ2-1; CDR3nt: TGTGCCAGCACCCCAGAGGTTTACAATGAGCAGTTCTTC; CDR3aa: CASTPEVYNEQFF
v_gene: TRBV6-5; abundance: .; d_gene: .; j_gene: TRBJ1-1; CDR3nt: TGTGCCAGCGGTTTAGGACTGCCTGGTGTATCTTTCTTT; CDR3aa: CASGLGLPGVSFF
v_gene: TRBV14; abundance: .; d_gene: .; j_gene: TRBJ1-3; CDR3nt: TGTGCCAGCAGCCAAGACGGTGATCCCGGAAACACCATATATTTT; CDR3aa: CASSQDGDPGNTIYF
v_gene: TRBV6-1; abundance: .; d_gene: .; j_gene: TRBJ1-2; CDR3nt: TGTGCCAGCAGTGGTCAATGGGGCGAGTCTTTTGGCTACACCTTC; CDR3aa: CASSGQWGESFGYTF
v_gene: TRBV7-8; abundance: .; d_gene: .; j_gene: TRBJ2-7; CDR3nt: TGTGCCAGCAGCTTAGCCCCCGGGTACGAGCAGTACTTC; CDR3aa: CASSLAPGYEQYF
v_gene: TRBV6-6; abundance: .; d_gene: TRBD2; j_gene: TRBJ2-1; CDR3nt: TGTGCCAGCAGCCCCCCTAGCGGGAGGGGGAATGAGCAGTTCTTC; CDR3aa: CASSPPSGRGNEQFF
v_gene: TRBV19; abundance: .; d_gene: .; j_gene: TRBJ1-3; CDR3nt: TGTGCCAGTGCCGGGACACCTGGAAACACCATATATTTT; CDR3aa: CASAGTPGNTIYF
v_gene: TRBV7-9; abundance: .; d_gene: TRBD2; j_gene: TRBJ2-7; CDR3nt: TGTGCCAGCAGCGGACTAGCAGCCTACGAGCAGTACTTC; CDR3aa: CASSGLAAYEQYF
v_gene: TRBV29-1; abundance: .; d_gene: TRBD1; j_gene: TRBJ2-7; CDR3nt: TGCAGCGTAGCAGGGGGAAGGGACGAGCAGTACTTC; CDR3aa: CSVAGGRDEQYF
v_gene: TRBV25-1; abundance: .; d_gene: TRBD1; j_gene: TRBJ1-2; CDR3nt: TGTGCCAGCAGTGAATGGGGGACAGCTTGGGGCTACACCTTC; CDR3aa: CASSEWGTAWGYTF